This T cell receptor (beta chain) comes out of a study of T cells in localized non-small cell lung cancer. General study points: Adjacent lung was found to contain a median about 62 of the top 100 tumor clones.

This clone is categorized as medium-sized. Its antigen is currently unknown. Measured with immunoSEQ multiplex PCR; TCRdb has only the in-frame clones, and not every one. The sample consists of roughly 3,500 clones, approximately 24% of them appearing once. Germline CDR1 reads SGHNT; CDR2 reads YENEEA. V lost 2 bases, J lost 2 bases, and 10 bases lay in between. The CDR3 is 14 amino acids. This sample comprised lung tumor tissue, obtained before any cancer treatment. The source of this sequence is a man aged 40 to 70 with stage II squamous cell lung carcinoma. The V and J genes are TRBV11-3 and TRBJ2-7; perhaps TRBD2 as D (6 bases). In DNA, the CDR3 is TGTGCCAGCAGCTTATCGGAGGGAACCTACGAGCAGTACTTC. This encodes CASSLSEGTYEQYF.